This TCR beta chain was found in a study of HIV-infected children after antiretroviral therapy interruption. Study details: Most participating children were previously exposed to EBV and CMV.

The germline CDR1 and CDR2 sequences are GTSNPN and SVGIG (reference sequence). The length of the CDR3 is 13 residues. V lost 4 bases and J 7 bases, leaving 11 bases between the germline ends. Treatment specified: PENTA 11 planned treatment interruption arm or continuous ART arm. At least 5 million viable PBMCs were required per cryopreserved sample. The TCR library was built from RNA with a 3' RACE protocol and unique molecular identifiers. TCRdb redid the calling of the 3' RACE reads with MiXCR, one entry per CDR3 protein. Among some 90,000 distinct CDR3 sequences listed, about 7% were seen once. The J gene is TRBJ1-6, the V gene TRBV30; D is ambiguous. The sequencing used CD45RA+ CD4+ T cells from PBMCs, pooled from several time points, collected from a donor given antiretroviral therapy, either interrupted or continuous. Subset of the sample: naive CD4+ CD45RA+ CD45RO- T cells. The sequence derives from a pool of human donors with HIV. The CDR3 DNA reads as TGTGCCTGGAATCTTTGGGCCAATTCACCCCTCCACTTT. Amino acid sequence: CAWNLWANSPLHF.